The rows below give T cell receptor beta chains drawn from one sample of a study of blood T cell repertoires in COVID-19. Clones were read by immunoSEQ multiplex PCR, and TCRdb kept only the in-frame ones, dropping some. The sample shows hundreds of thousands of clones, approximately 86% of them seen only once. Sequencing was done on a sample of peripheral blood. The source is a man aged 40-50 years with acute or convalescent COVID-19. Each CDR3 is given without its conserved first and last residue. Clone size is shown for a subset of rows, as once, few, many or a class of expanded clone.

V gene	J gene	clone size	CDR3 protein
TRBV19	TRBJ1-5	-	ASSIHPRQSQYSNQPQH
TRBV14	TRBJ2-7	-	ASSQVGRYYEQY
TRBV2	TRBJ1-1	-	ASTEDRPNTEAF
TRBV2	TRBJ1-2	-	ASSIDRWYGYT
TRBV28	TRBJ1-3	-	ASIIQGPGNTIY
TRBV18	TRBJ2-6	once	ASSPRTGHSGANVLT
TRBV7-8	TRBJ2-1	-	ASSNRVHEQF
TRBV15	TRBJ2-7	-	ATSLGGAGVYEQY
TRBV11-1	TRBJ2-1	-	ASSTGANNEQF
TRBV7-2	TRBJ1-2	-	ATSISREGYT
TRBV19	TRBJ2-7	-	ASRRQGNSYEQY
TRBV9	TRBJ1-1	-	ASSVGGRPRNTEAF
TRBV6-6	TRBJ1-1	-	ASSARVPGPEAF
TRBV12-3/TRBV12-4	TRBJ1-2	-	ASSLGQNYGYT
TRBV3-1/TRBV3-2	TRBJ1-5	-	ASSQGPQYSNQPQH
TRBV18	TRBJ1-2	-	ASSTGRQPNYGYT
TRBV5-1	TRBJ1-1	once	ASSLAGNSGTEAF
TRBV5-1	TRBJ1-6	-	ASSTGHREGSPLH
TRBV10-3	TRBJ1-5	-	AISDEGYGNQPQH
TRBV7-2	TRBJ2-5	-	ASSFGVAETQY
TRBV7-9	TRBJ1-6	once	ASSAGGYSPLH
TRBV6-6	TRBJ2-2	-	ASSLREYTGELF
TRBV29-1	TRBJ1-2	-	SVEGGQASPNYGYT
TRBV11-2	TRBJ2-4	-	ASSFGQGNIQY
TRBV5-8	TRBJ2-1	-	ASSPGGSYNEQF
TRBV19	TRBJ1-5	once	ASSTRGRALSNQPQH
TRBV7-6	TRBJ2-2	-	ASSPGSAGGTGELF
TRBV5-1	TRBJ2-2	few	ASEAGTSAGELF